Listed below are T cell receptor beta chains from one sample, sequenced in a study of shared clonotypes between healthy human individuals. Libraries were prepared by immunoSEQ multiplex PCR; TCRdb keeps only in-frame clonotypes and omits some of them. The data contain about 2.4 million clones, under 95% of them singletons. Sequencing was carried out using naive CD4+ T cells from PBMCs. These receptor sequences come from a man in his late teens or twenties in good health. Some clones in this sample may be carry-over from other donors' samples. CDR3s include the opening cysteine and the closing phenylalanine or tryptophan. Each record gives: CDR3 DNA, CDR3 protein, clone size, D gene, V gene, J gene. A D gene is named only where the DNA matches it firmly. Not all rows give a size; the values are once, few, many and, for expanded clones, a class.

DNA: TGCGCCAGCAACCTATTGGGGGCTACGCATGAGCAGTTCTTC
CDR3: CASNLLGATHEQFF
size: once
D: .
V: TRBV5-1
J: TRBJ2-1

DNA: TGTGCCACCAGCGCCGGAGTAAGGGAGACCCAGTACTTC
CDR3: CATSAGVRETQYF
size: .
D: .
V: TRBV15
J: TRBJ2-5

DNA: TGTGCCAGCAGCCAGCTCCCGGGACCGGTTTATGGCTACACCTTC
CDR3: CASSQLPGPVYGYTF
size: .
D: .
V: TRBV27
J: TRBJ1-2

DNA: TGTGCCAGTAGTATAGGTAGCCAGAGGGGTGAGCAGTTCTTC
CDR3: CASSIGSQRGEQFF
size: .
D: .
V: TRBV19
J: TRBJ2-1

DNA: TGTGCCAGCAGCCAAGCCCTTCGGACTAGCGGATACAATGAGCAGTTCTTC
CDR3: CASSQALRTSGYNEQFF
size: .
D: TRBD2
V: TRBV4-2
J: TRBJ2-1

DNA: TGTGCCAGCAGCGTAGATTCCCCCATTGGGGGCTCCTACGAGCAGTACTTC
CDR3: CASSVDSPIGGSYEQYF
size: .
D: .
V: TRBV9
J: TRBJ2-7

DNA: TGTGCCAGCAGTGAAACTGGTAGGTTGCTGAGGCAGCCCCAGCATTTT
CDR3: CASSETGRLLRQPQHF
size: .
D: .
V: TRBV6-1
J: TRBJ1-5

DNA: TGTGCCAGCAGTGAAGGTGTTCTAGCGACTTACAATGAGCAGTTCTTC
CDR3: CASSEGVLATYNEQFF
size: .
D: .
V: TRBV25-1
J: TRBJ2-1

DNA: TGCGCCAGCAGTCGAACTCCGGGACTAGCGGGTGTTACTAGCACAGATACGCAGTATTTT
CDR3: CASSRTPGLAGVTSTDTQYF
size: .
D: TRBD2
V: TRBV4-1
J: TRBJ2-3

DNA: TGCGCCAGCAGCCCCGGGACAGGGGCGCTCAGGACCCAGCATTTT
CDR3: CASSPGTGALRTQHF
size: .
D: TRBD1
V: TRBV5-1
J: TRBJ1-5

DNA: TGTGCCAGTACAGGGTGGAATCAGCCCCAGCATTTT
CDR3: CASTGWNQPQHF
size: .
D: .
V: TRBV19
J: TRBJ1-5

DNA: TGTGCCAGCAGTGAAGGGACAGGGGGCTGGTTCGAGCAGTACTTC
CDR3: CASSEGTGGWFEQYF
size: .
D: TRBD1
V: TRBV6-1
J: TRBJ2-7

DNA: TGTGCCAGCAGTTTCTATGCAGGTGCCTATGGCTACACCTTC
CDR3: CASSFYAGAYGYTF
size: .
D: .
V: TRBV28
J: TRBJ1-2

DNA: TGTGCCAGCAGCTTACTAGGGGGAAACTATGGCTACACCTTC
CDR3: CASSLLGGNYGYTF
size: .
D: .
V: TRBV7-3
J: TRBJ1-2

DNA: TGTGCCAGCAGCTCCACGATCAGCCTTAGGGGCTACACCTTC
CDR3: CASSSTISLRGYTF
size: .
D: .
V: TRBV11-2
J: TRBJ1-2

DNA: TGTGCCAGCAGGGGCCCGGGGCAAGACTATGGCTACACCTTC
CDR3: CASRGPGQDYGYTF
size: .
D: .
V: TRBV7-9
J: TRBJ1-2

DNA: TGTGCCAGTAGTCAGCGGGAGGGCACAGATACGCAGTATTTT
CDR3: CASSQREGTDTQYF
size: .
D: TRBD2
V: TRBV19
J: TRBJ2-3

DNA: TGTGCCAGCAGTCCGAACTCCAGGACACTATACAATCAGCCCCAGCATTTT
CDR3: CASSPNSRTLYNQPQHF
size: .
D: .
V: TRBV27
J: TRBJ1-5

DNA: TGCGCCAGCAGCCCCTTGGCGGGGGCCTACGAGCAGTACTTC
CDR3: CASSPLAGAYEQYF
size: .
D: TRBD2
V: TRBV4-3
J: TRBJ2-7

DNA: TGTGCCAGCAGCTTAAGGGAAGATACGCAGTATTTT
CDR3: CASSLREDTQYF
size: .
D: .
V: TRBV7-9
J: TRBJ2-3

DNA: TGCGCCAGCAGCTTGGGTATTAGCACAGATACGCAGTATTTT
CDR3: CASSLGISTDTQYF
size: .
D: .
V: TRBV5-1
J: TRBJ2-3

DNA: TGTGCCAGCAGCGGGGGGACAGCGCAAGAGACCCAGTACTTC
CDR3: CASSGGTAQETQYF
size: .
D: .
V: TRBV5-4
J: TRBJ2-5

DNA: TGCGCCAGCAGCTTGGTGGGACAGAGCACAGATACGCAGTATTTT
CDR3: CASSLVGQSTDTQYF
size: .
D: TRBD1
V: TRBV5-1
J: TRBJ2-3

DNA: TGTGCCAGCAGCGTAGCTGGTAGCGGGAGTCCCGAGCAGTACTTC
CDR3: CASSVAGSGSPEQYF
size: .
D: TRBD2
V: TRBV9
J: TRBJ2-7

DNA: TGTGCCAGCAGTTTATCTTCTCTCGGGGCGATGGATGGCTACACCTTC
CDR3: CASSLSSLGAMDGYTF
size: .
D: .
V: TRBV28
J: TRBJ1-2

DNA: TGTGCCAGCAGCGTAGCTGCGGGAGAATCAGATACGCAGTATTTT
CDR3: CASSVAAGESDTQYF
size: .
D: TRBD2
V: TRBV9
J: TRBJ2-3

DNA: TGCGCCAGCAGCCAAGATCGCGGGGCAACGGGGATCACAGATACGCAGTATTTT
CDR3: CASSQDRGATGITDTQYF
size: .
D: .
V: TRBV4-1
J: TRBJ2-3

DNA: TGTGCCAGCAGCATATACAGGGGTTATCAGCCCCAGCATTTT
CDR3: CASSIYRGYQPQHF
size: .
D: TRBD1
V: TRBV7-8
J: TRBJ1-5

DNA: TGTGCCTGGAGCCGACAGGGGAATCAGCCCCAGCATTTT
CDR3: CAWSRQGNQPQHF
size: .
D: TRBD1
V: TRBV30
J: TRBJ1-5

DNA: TGTGCCAGTGGGACAGACCCCACAGATACGCAGTATTTT
CDR3: CASGTDPTDTQYF
size: .
D: TRBD1
V: TRBV5-4
J: TRBJ2-3

DNA: TGTGCCAGCAGTTTCAATCTTGGCTATGGCTACACCTTC
CDR3: CASSFNLGYGYTF
size: .
D: .
V: TRBV28
J: TRBJ1-2

DNA: TGTGCTAGTGGTTTCGGTGAGACGACGCAGTATTTT
CDR3: CASGFGETTQYF
size: .
D: .
V: TRBV12-5
J: TRBJ2-3

DNA: TGTGCCAGCTCACCAACTAGCGGGAGCTACGAGCAGTACTTC
CDR3: CASSPTSGSYEQYF
size: .
D: TRBD2
V: TRBV18
J: TRBJ2-7

DNA: TGTGCCAGCAGGGACCCATTGGAGCGAGCTTTCTTT
CDR3: CASRDPLERAFF
size: .
D: .
V: TRBV6-1
J: TRBJ1-1

DNA: TGTGCCAGAAGCTTGGGGCACAGAGGCTTGAGTGGGCAAGAGACCCAGTACTTC
CDR3: CARSLGHRGLSGQETQYF
size: .
D: .
V: TRBV5-3
J: TRBJ2-5

DNA: TGTGCCAGCAGCTCCCCGAGGGAAGTCGGTACGCAGTATTTT
CDR3: CASSSPREVGTQYF
size: .
D: .
V: TRBV7-3
J: TRBJ2-3

DNA: TGCGCCAGCAGCCAACGATTAACCGGGACTTCCTCCTACGAGCAGTACTTC
CDR3: CASSQRLTGTSSYEQYF
size: few
D: .
V: TRBV4-1
J: TRBJ2-7

DNA: TGTGCCAGCAGCCGAGGGTCGAATCTGGGGACAGATACGCAGTATTTT
CDR3: CASSRGSNLGTDTQYF
size: once
D: .
V: TRBV7-2
J: TRBJ2-3

DNA: TGTGCCAGCAGTGAAGCGCTTCTGGGGACAGGGTACGAGCAGTACTTC
CDR3: CASSEALLGTGYEQYF
size: .
D: TRBD1
V: TRBV2
J: TRBJ2-7

DNA: TGTGCCAGCAGCGTAGGGTCCGGAGGGAGGTACGAGCAGTACTTC
CDR3: CASSVGSGGRYEQYF
size: once
D: .
V: TRBV9
J: TRBJ2-7

DNA: TGTGCCAGCAGCTCCGAAGGGGTAACGGTTGAGCAGTTCTTC
CDR3: CASSSEGVTVEQFF
size: .
D: .
V: TRBV11-2
J: TRBJ2-1

DNA: TGCAGCGTTGAAGGGGGACGCGACTTGAACACTGAAGCTTTCTTT
CDR3: CSVEGGRDLNTEAFF
size: few
D: .
V: TRBV29-1
J: TRBJ1-1

DNA: TGTGCCAGCAGTAGAGAACCGGGCCACCAAGAGACCCAGTACTTC
CDR3: CASSREPGHQETQYF
size: .
D: .
V: TRBV6-1
J: TRBJ2-5

DNA: TGTGCCAGCTCACCTCGGTCTAGCGGGTCGAACACCGGGGAGCTGTTTTTT
CDR3: CASSPRSSGSNTGELFF
size: .
D: TRBD2
V: TRBV18
J: TRBJ2-2

DNA: TGTGCCAGCTCACCGGGGGCAGAGACCCAGTACTTC
CDR3: CASSPGAETQYF
size: .
D: .
V: TRBV18
J: TRBJ2-5